A single sample is the source of the 31 T cell receptor beta chains below, sequenced in a study of Graves' ophthalmopathy and Graves' hyperthyroidism. Amplification of the TCR beta CDR3 regions used RNA transcripts (as template). RT-PCR in the first round used HTBI primers; a second-round multiplex PCR followed. MiXCR was run by TCRdb on the multiplex PCR reads, yielding one entry per CDR3 protein. The sample gives 900,000 to 1,200,000 distinct CDR3 sequences, about two fifths of which show up once; around 10% is in the top ten. The specimen was peripheral blood or thyroid tissue (not recorded which). Receptor source: an adult man with Graves' hyperthyroidism.

The CDR3 sequence: CASSPTSVSYSTNEKLFF. CDR3 bases: TGTGCCAGCAGCCCGACGAGTGTGTCCTACAGTACTAATGAAAAACTGTTTTTT. The rearrangement joins TRBV7-9 to TRBJ1-4; unclear D gene. The germline V gene has CDR1 SEHNR and CDR2 FQNEAQ (reference sequence). V was shortened by 5 bases and J by 2 bases, with 21 bases between the two germline ends. The length of the CDR3 is 18 residues.

In this sample, this clonotype turned up many times. This chain connects TRBV20-1 to TRBJ1-5, with no clear D. The germline V gene encodes CDR1 DFQATT and CDR2 SNEGSKA (reference sequence). V shed 7 bases and J shed 6 bases, with 13 bases lying between them. The CDR3 contains 12 residues. The chain's CDR3 is CSGESLTQPQHF. The CDR3 region has the DNA TGCAGTGGAGAGAGTTTGACTCAGCCCCAGCATTTT.

This clonotype was found many times. This rearrangement joins TRBV19 to TRBJ2-5, with D hard to call. The germline V gene encodes CDR1 LNHDA and CDR2 SQIVND (reference sequence). The length of the CDR3 is 14 residues. Trimming shortened V by 7 bases and J by 9 bases, and 21 bases separated the two germline ends. As DNA, the CDR3 is TGTGCCAGTACCTCCCGGTGGGCAGAGTCGGCCCAGTACTTC. Amino acids: CASTSRWAESAQYF.

This clonotype was observed many times. The chain carries TRBV12-3 or TRBV12-4 and TRBJ2-7; D gene unclear. Trimming removed 6 bases from V and 0 bases from J, with 6 bases in between. The CDR3 totals 12 residues. CDR3 DNA: TGTGCCAGCAGCCAACGCTCCTACGAGCAGTACTTC. This encodes CASSQRSYEQYF.

In the case of this clonotype: A junction boundary mismatches the germline segment, possibly from a read error. The chain combines TRBV10-3 with TRBJ1-2; unclear D gene. From germline, CDR1 is ENHRY and CDR2 SYGVKD. The CDR3 runs to 14 residues. The CDR3 protein is CASSTLRRENGYTF. CDR3 nucleotides: TGTGCCAGCAGTACACTGCGGAGAGAGAATGGCTACACCTTC.

This clonotype was detected ten times or more. The chain uses TRBV5-4 and TRBJ1-1; no reliable D call. CDR1 is SGHNT, CDR2 YYREEE, per germline (reference sequence). The CDR3 runs to 14 residues. The V and J ends lost 0 bases and 1 base respectively, with 7 bases between them. CDR3 bases: TGTGCCAGCAGCTTGGTTGAGAGGAACACTGAAGCTTTCTTT. Protein sequence: CASSLVERNTEAFF.

The chain joins TRBV29-1 to TRBJ2-7, with 8 bases lining up with TRBD1. The CDR3 extends over 16 amino acids. Germline loops: CDR1 SQVTM, CDR2 ANQGSEA. The V gene end was trimmed by 1 base and the J gene end by 3 bases; junction bases not matched to a gene: 11. The CDR3 nucleotides are TGCAGCGTTGAAGGGGGCCCGGGGACAGGACTCTACGAGCAGTACTTC. It encodes CSVEGGPGTGLYEQYF.

A single count supports this clonotype. A much larger clone lies a single base off, so this may be a read error. This chain joins TRBV9 and TRBJ2-5; 7 bases align to TRBD2. After removal of 0 bases from V and 5 bases from J, the junction contained 7 bases not matched to a gene. CDR1 and CDR2 (germline): SGDLS, YYNGEE. The CDR3 runs 15 residues. This chain's CDR3 is CASSVGSGAWETQYF. CDR3 coding DNA: TGTGCCAGCAGCGTAGGCAGCGGGGCTTGGGAGACCCAGTACTTC.

This clonotype was counted between two and nine times. V usage is TRBV2 and J usage is TRBJ2-5; tentative D call: TRBD2 (6 bases). The germline CDR1 and CDR2 sequences are SNHLY and FYNNEI. The V end lost 10 bases, the J end lost 4 bases, and 22 bases lay between the germline ends. The CDR3 spans 15 residues. The CDR3 bases are TGTGCCACCGCGACCGGCGGGACGCTGTTAGAGACCCAGTACTTC. Its protein product is CATATGGTLLETQYF.

This clonotype has ten or more counts. This chain uses TRBV29-1 with TRBJ2-7, with 9 bases matching TRBD1. The germline V gene encodes CDR1 SQVTM and CDR2 ANQGSEA. This CDR3 is built from 15 residues. J gave up 2 bases and V 3 bases, and 8 bases lay outside the gene matches. The CDR3 here is CSVDGGNRGPYEQYF. In DNA form, the CDR3 reads TGCAGCGTTGATGGGGGGAACAGGGGGCCCTACGAGCAGTACTTC.

This clonotype was seen a few times. CDR3 protein: CASSVDPPGGRVGEQYF. The DNA of the CDR3 is TGTGCCAGCAGCGTAGACCCCCCCGGCGGCAGGGTCGGCGAGCAGTACTTC. The chain combines TRBV9 with TRBJ2-7, with D possibly matching TRBD1 (5 bases). Germline CDR1 is SGDLS and CDR2 is YYNGEE. The CDR3 is made up of 17 amino acids. Trimming pared 0 bases from V and 6 bases from J, leaving 22 bases between.

This clonotype has at least ten counts. The chain couples TRBV6-6 to TRBJ2-2; D is undetermined. Germline CDR1 reads MNHNY; CDR2 reads SVGAGI (reference sequence). V lost 2 bases, J lost 5 bases, and 6 bases lay in between. The CDR3 is 13 amino acids. The CDR3 loop is CASSYGGTGELFF. The CDR3 coding sequence is TGTGCCAGCAGTTACGGTGGAACCGGGGAGCTGTTTTTT.

Worth noting for this clonotype: One base away lies a much larger clone, so this may be a sequencing read error. The CDR3 sequence is CASSDRTRGHNSPLHF. The CDR3 DNA sequence: TGTGCCAGCAGCGACCGGACCAGGGGACATAATTCACCCCTCCACTTT. The chain uses TRBV7-9 and TRBJ1-6; D might be TRBD1 (6 bases). V lost 5 bases and J 5 bases, leaving 16 bases between the germline ends. The CDR3 is made up of 16 amino acids. Germline V gene lookup returns CDR1 SEHNR and CDR2 FQNEAQ (reference sequence).

In regard to this clonotype: A much more abundant neighbour one base away suggests this may be a read error. V gene TRBV2 combines with J gene TRBJ2-7; 9 bases agree with TRBD1. The V gene's germline CDR1 is SNHLY and CDR2 FYNNEI. The CDR3 is 15 residues long. The CDR3, as DNA: TGTGCCAGCAGTGTCCCGGGACAGGGATCCTACGAGCAGTGCTTC. Protein product: CASSVPGQGSYEQCF.

About this clonotype: Just one base apart from a much larger clone, this may be a read error. The chain has TRBV7-6 and TRBJ1-4, with 8 bases fitting TRBD1. This CDR3 has 14 residues. Germline CDR1 reads SGHVS; CDR2 reads FNYEAQ. The CDR3 DNA sequence: TGTGCCAGCAAAGCCCAGGGGGCTAATGGAAAACTGTTTTTT. Protein product: CASKAQGANGKLFF.

This clonotype appeared many times. V gene TRBV29-1 combines with J gene TRBJ1-2; unclear D gene. Germline values: CDR1 SQVTM, CDR2 ANQGSEA. The V end was cut by 3 bases, the J end by 6 bases, with 11 bases between. The CDR3 totals 12 residues. The CDR3 sequence is CSVEAGKHGYTF. The CDR3 nucleotides are TGCAGCGTTGAGGCGGGGAAGCATGGCTACACCTTC.

This chain joins TRBV2 and TRBJ1-3, with D uncertain. This CDR3 has 14 residues. Germline CDR1 is SNHLY and CDR2 is FYNNEI. The V end lost 7 bases, the J end lost 0 bases, and 10 bases lay between the germline ends. CDR3: CASIVHFSGNTIYF. The DNA for the CDR3 is TGTGCCAGCATAGTTCACTTCTCTGGAAACACCATATATTTT.

In this sample, this clonotype turned up many times. V usage is TRBV7-2 and J usage is TRBJ2-7; 8 bases are a match to TRBD1. The CDR3 spans 13 residues. V lost 5 bases to trimming and J lost 7 bases; unmatched junction nucleotides: 7. CDR1 is SGHTA and CDR2 is FQGNSA in the germline V gene. This CDR3 is CASSGQGYGEQYF. DNA of the CDR3: TGTGCCAGCAGCGGACAGGGCTATGGGGAGCAGTACTTC.

The V gene is TRBV7-2, the J gene TRBJ1-2, with D possibly TRBD1 on 6 matching bases. This CDR3 spans 16 amino acids. CDR1 is SGHTA, CDR2 FQGNSA, per germline. V dropped 5 bases and J dropped 0 bases, with 16 bases sitting between them. The CDR3 DNA is TGTGCCAGCAGCCCCAGGACAGATGGATCTAACTATGGCTACACCTTC. Encoded protein: CASSPRTDGSNYGYTF. The variable domain in full, completed from reference TRBV7-2 and TRBJ1-2, reads GAGVSQSPSNKVTEKGKDVELRCDPISGHTALYWYRQSLGQGLEFLIYFQGNSAPDKSGLPSDRFSAERTGGSVSTLTIQRTQQEDSAVYLCASSPRTDGSNYGYTFGSGTRLTVV.

This clonotype appeared once. J is TRBJ1-2 and V is TRBV10-3; TRBD1 matches at 10 bases. J lost 6 bases, V lost 3 bases, and 10 bases had no gene match. This CDR3 has 16 amino acids. CDR1 is ENHRY and CDR2 is SYGVKD in the germline V gene. The CDR3 loop is CAISDRDRGLGDGYTF. CDR3 in DNA: TGTGCCATCAGTGACCGGGACAGGGGATTGGGGGATGGCTACACCTTC.

This clonotype has just a few counts. The chain recombines TRBV7-9 with TRBJ2-5; 14 bases agree with TRBD2. V trimming: 5 bases; J trimming: 5 bases; junction bases outside the gene matches: 7. This CDR3 contains 16 residues. Germline V gene sequence: CDR1 SEHNR, CDR2 FQNEAQ (reference sequence). CDR3 sequence reads: CASSRGLAGEEETQYF. In DNA, the CDR3 is TGTGCCAGCAGCCGGGGACTAGCGGGGGAGGAGGAGACCCAGTACTTC.

J is TRBJ1-5 and V is TRBV6-2 or TRBV6-3; D gene uncertain. The length of the CDR3 is 14 residues. Germline CDR1 MNHEY, CDR2 SVGEGT. V lost 5 bases to trimming and J lost 2 bases, with 10 bases between them. The CDR3 DNA follows: TGTGCCAGCAGTGATCGCCGGGGCAATCAGCCCCAGCATTTT. Its protein is CASSDRRGNQPQHF.

This clonotype has just one count. The chain carries TRBV11-1 and TRBJ2-2, with 8 bases lining up with TRBD1. CDR1 and CDR2 from the germline V gene are SGHAT and FQDESV (reference sequence). Trimming at V came to 8 bases and at J to 5 bases, leaving 10 bases not matched to a gene. CDR3 length: 15 amino acids. The CDR3: CASLIDRGPTGELFF. The DNA of the CDR3 is TGTGCCAGCCTCATCGACAGGGGCCCGACCGGGGAGCTGTTTTTT.

Note on this clonotype: It may be a read error: a sequence one base away is much more abundant. The chain has TRBV10-3 and TRBJ1-5; no firm D call. Trimming stripped 6 bases from V and 6 bases from J, with 12 bases between. This CDR3 region has 13 residues. Germline lookup yields CDR1 ENHRY and CDR2 SYGVKD. The CDR3 here is CAISPFLGQPQHF. The CDR3 DNA is TGTGCCATCAGCCCTTTCTTGGGTCAGCCCCAGCATTTT.

V usage is TRBV9 and J usage is TRBJ1-5, with 9 bases aligning to TRBD1. The CDR3 spans 14 residues. The V gene's germline CDR1 is SGDLS and CDR2 YYNGEE. V shed 0 bases, J shed 14 bases, and the junction held 9 bases outside the gene matches. The CDR3 protein is CASSVETGGRSEHF. The CDR3 DNA is TGTGCCAGCAGCGTAGAAACAGGGGGCCGGTCCGAGCATTTT.

In its sample, this clonotype was seen many times. The genes are TRBV7-6 and TRBJ2-7; 8 bases line up with TRBD2. The junction had 6 bases not matched to a gene; V was cut back by 1 base and J by 4 bases. The CDR3 runs 15 residues. Germline V gives CDR1 SGHVS, CDR2 FNYEAQ. The CDR3 DNA reads as TGTGCCAGCAGCTTAGAAGCGGGAGCTCGGTACGAGCAGTACTTC. Its protein product is CASSLEAGARYEQYF.

There are a few counts of this clonotype. The chain carries TRBV7-9 and TRBJ1-1; no clear D gene. V lost 2 bases, J lost 5 bases, and 12 bases lay in between. There are 14 residues in the CDR3. The germline V gene has CDR1 SEHNR and CDR2 FQNEAQ (reference sequence). The CDR3 bases are TGTGCCAGCAGCTTAAGTGGCAGATGGACTGAAGCTTTCTTT. This sequence encodes CASSLSGRWTEAFF.

This clonotype was recorded many times. CDR3 nucleotide sequence: TGTGCCAGCAGCACAGGATTAGCTAACTATGGCTACACCTTC. This gives the protein CASSTGLANYGYTF. The chain joins TRBV12-3 or TRBV12-4 to TRBJ1-2, with D possibly matching TRBD1 (5 bases). V was shortened by 6 bases and J by 0 bases, with 11 bases between the two germline ends. This CDR3 is 14 amino acids long.

This chain joins TRBV10-2 and TRBJ2-7, with 8 bases identical to TRBD1. V lost 2 bases to trimming and J lost 1 base; unmatched junction nucleotides: 16. Per germline, CDR1 WSHSY and CDR2 SAAADI. The CDR3 sequence is 19 residues long. The CDR3 bases are TGCGCCAGCAGTGAGCCGGACAGGGCTAAGCCTAGCTTTTCCTACGAGCAGTACTTC. This encodes CASSEPDRAKPSFSYEQYF.

This sequence joins TRBV7-8 and TRBJ2-7; D perhaps matches TRBD2 (5 bases). Germline assignment: CDR1 SGHVS and CDR2 FQNEAQ. The V gene lost 5 bases and the J gene lost 3 bases, with 14 bases spanning the gap. This CDR3 has 14 residues. The CDR3: CASSPPGCFYEQYF. CDR3 nucleotide sequence: TGTGCCAGCAGCCCACCGGGGTGTTTCTACGAGCAGTACTTC.

This chain links TRBV29-1 with TRBJ2-7; tentative D call: TRBD1 (5 bases). The CDR3 is 12 amino acids. V was trimmed by 3 bases and J by 0 bases, leaving 6 bases between them. CDR1 and CDR2 (germline): SQVTM, ANQGSEA. CDR3 nucleotide sequence: TGCAGCGTTGACAGGGTCTCCTACGAGCAGTACTTC. It is translated as CSVDRVSYEQYF.